These 29 T cell receptor beta chains were all obtained from the same sample, sequenced in a study of T-cell memory formation after mild COVID-19. TCRdb re-called the 5' RACE reads with MiXCR, one entry per CDR3 protein. Of fewer than 450,000 distinct CDR3 sequences listed, around a fifth were seen once; the top ten hold approximately 13%. The specimen sequenced was PBMCs or a T cell subset sorted from them (not recorded which). The receptors shown here come from an adult woman who had mild COVID-19 (a few samples of this study predate the infection). Cell type and time point are not known.

V is TRBV29-1 and J is TRBJ1-5; D is unclear. Germline CDR1 and CDR2: SQVTM and ANQGSEA. The ends were cut back, 7 bases at V and 0 bases at J, with 16 bases in the middle. The CDR3 contains 15 residues. For the CDR3, the DNA is TGCAGCGACCCAGCTATGCCGTATAGCAATCAGCCCCAGCATTTT. This translates into CSDPAMPYSNQPQHF.

This chain connects TRBV4-1 to TRBJ2-2; a possible D gene is TRBD1 (7 bases). CDR1 and CDR2 from the germline V gene are MGHRA and YSYEKL. The ends were cut back, 5 bases at V and 5 bases at J, with 12 bases in the middle. The CDR3 spans 14 residues. The CDR3 protein is CASSAPGGTGELFF. CDR3 DNA sequence: TGCGCCAGCAGCGCGCCAGGGGGGACCGGGGAGCTGTTTTTT.

The chain recombines TRBV12-3 or TRBV12-4 with TRBJ2-1; 7 bases line up with TRBD1. CDR3 size: 16 residues. Losses at the gene ends were 4 bases for V and 3 bases for J; bases not matched to a gene: 9. This CDR3 is CASSSTGDGLYNEQFF. The CDR3 DNA follows: TGTGCCAGCAGTTCTACAGGGGATGGGCTCTACAATGAGCAGTTCTTC.

This clonotype was detected only a few times. This chain joins TRBV7-3 and TRBJ2-5; 7 nucleotides align to TRBD1. The CDR3 spans 14 residues. Germline V gene lookup returns CDR1 SGHTA and CDR2 FQGTGA. J gave up 5 bases and V 5 bases, and 8 bases lay outside the gene matches. CDR3 bases: TGTGCCAGCAGCCGGACAGGCATGGGGGAGACCCAGTACTTC. It yields the protein CASSRTGMGETQYF.

This clonotype was picked up a small number of times. J is TRBJ1-1 and V is TRBV7-8; 10 positions agree with TRBD1. V was pared by 5 bases and J by 5 bases, with 8 bases of the junction left unmatched. Germline values: CDR1 SGHVS, CDR2 FQNEAQ. This CDR3 has 15 amino acids. CDR3 in amino acids: CASSVVGTGATEAFF. CDR3 nucleotide sequence: TGTGCCAGCAGCGTAGTAGGGACAGGGGCTACTGAAGCTTTCTTT. The full variable domain, with the rest looked up from reference TRBV7-8 and TRBJ1-1, is GAGVSQSPRYKVAKRGQDVALRCDPISGHVSLFWYQQALGQGPEFLTYFQNEAQLDKSGLPSDRFFAERPEGSVSTLKIQRTQQEDSAVYLCASSVVGTGATEAFFGQGTRLTVV.

The V call is TRBV3-1, the J call TRBJ1-5; TRBD1 aligns across 8 bases. V trimming: 4 bases; J trimming: 3 bases; junction bases outside the gene matches: 5. CDR3 length: 15 amino acids. The germline V gene has CDR1 LGHDT and CDR2 YNNKEL (reference sequence). The CDR3 DNA is TGTGCCAGCAGCCCGACAGGGGCAGCCAATCAGCCCCAGCATTTT. It codes for CASSPTGAANQPQHF.

The V and J genes are TRBV18 and TRBJ1-1; D remains unclear. CDR3 size: 15 residues. From germline, CDR1 is KGHSH and CDR2 LQKENI. V was clipped by 3 bases and J by 5 bases, with 16 bases between them. DNA of the CDR3: TGTGCCAGCTCACCCACGACCGGGAGGAGGACTGAAGCTTTCTTT. Its protein product is CASSPTTGRRTEAFF.

The chain carries TRBV24-1 and TRBJ2-2, with a weak D call TRBD2 (5 bases). The CDR3 extends over 16 amino acids. V shed 0 bases and J shed 7 bases, with 14 bases lying between them. Germline assignment: CDR1 KGHDR and CDR2 SFDVKD. The chain's CDR3 is CATSDLRSAGNGELFF. The CDR3 region has the DNA TGTGCCACCAGTGATTTGAGATCGGCGGGTAACGGGGAGCTGTTTTTT.

This clonotype was detected ten times or more. The CDR3 DNA follows: TGTGCCAGCAGTTTAAGGACTAGCGAGTACGAGCAGTACTTC. Translating gives CASSLRTSEYEQYF. The chain combines TRBV12-3 or TRBV12-4 with TRBJ2-7; 9 bases fit TRBD2. Trimming cost V 2 bases and J 4 bases; bases outside gene matches: 3. The CDR3 has 14 amino acids.

This clonotype was counted only a few times. V gene TRBV12-3 or TRBV12-4 combines with J gene TRBJ2-1; 11 bases map to TRBD2. The CDR3 runs 14 residues. The V and J ends lost 10 bases and 4 bases, in that order; junction bases with no gene match: 6. The CDR3 loop reads CANARTSGYNEQFF. The CDR3 DNA reads as TGTGCCAACGCTCGGACTAGCGGGTACAATGAGCAGTTCTTC.

This clonotype was detected a few times. The rearrangement joins TRBV20-1 to TRBJ2-7; maybe TRBD1 (6 bases). This CDR3 region has 14 residues. V was pared by 3 bases and J by 3 bases, with 15 bases between. Germline CDR1 DFQATT, CDR2 SNEGSKA (reference sequence). The CDR3 loop is CSARGTPGYYEQYF. CDR3 nucleotides: TGCAGTGCTAGGGGGACACCCGGATACTACGAGCAGTACTTC.

The chain has TRBV5-1 and TRBJ2-4, with TRBD2 matching over 8 bases. V trimming: 4 bases; J trimming: 8 bases; junction bases outside the gene matches: 23. The germline gives CDR1 SGHRS, CDR2 YFSETQ. The length of the CDR3 is 19 residues. This CDR3 reads CASSQATYLPSGPSHIQYF. As DNA, the CDR3 is TGCGCCAGCAGCCAAGCGACCTATCTTCCTAGCGGGCCATCCCACATTCAGTACTTC.

This clonotype showed up just a few times. The rearrangement joins TRBV25-1 to TRBJ2-1; 9 bases line up with TRBD1. Per the germline V gene, CDR1 is MGHDK and CDR2 is SYGVNS. V shed 5 bases and J 9 bases; nucleotides not matched to a gene: 14. The length of the CDR3 is 16 residues. The CDR3 DNA is TGTGCCAGCAGTACGACCGGGACAGGGAAGTCCGGTGAGCAGTTCTTC. Translated, it gives CASSTTGTGKSGEQFF.

The table lists this clonotype with a few counts. The chain is built from TRBV6-5 and TRBJ2-7; possibly TRBD1 for D (5 bases). V was pared by 0 bases and J by 0 bases, with 6 bases between. Per germline, CDR1 MNHEY and CDR2 SVGAGI. The CDR3 contains 14 residues. The chain's CDR3 is CASSYSGVSYEQYF. The CDR3 nucleotides are TGTGCCAGCAGTTACTCAGGGGTCTCCTACGAGCAGTACTTC.

V is TRBV10-3 and J is TRBJ2-5; perhaps TRBD1 as D (6 bases). Per germline, CDR1 ENHRY and CDR2 SYGVKD. This CDR3 is 14 amino acids long. Between the trimmed V and J ends, which lost 6 bases and 3 bases, there was a span of 14 bases. Here the CDR3 reads CAISLGRGKETQYF. In DNA, the CDR3 is TGTGCCATCAGCCTTGGCAGGGGCAAAGAGACCCAGTACTTC.

This clonotype appeared a few times. The gene calls are TRBV5-1 and TRBJ1-6; no definite D call. Trimming left V 0 bases short and J 4 bases short, with 11 bases between. The CDR3 runs to 16 residues. The germline V gene has CDR1 SGHRS and CDR2 YFSETQ. CDR3 sequence reads: CASSLVTNGYNSPLHF. CDR3 DNA sequence: TGCGCCAGCAGCTTGGTGACGAACGGATATAATTCACCCCTCCACTTT.

This clonotype occurred a few times. J is TRBJ2-1 and V is TRBV7-8; 10 bases fit TRBD2. The CDR3 extends over 18 amino acids. V shed 1 base, J shed 3 bases, and the junction held 9 bases outside the gene matches. Germline CDR1 reads SGHVS; CDR2 reads FQNEAQ. This CDR3 is CASSLGTGRTSGYNEQFF. The CDR3 DNA follows: TGTGCCAGCAGCTTAGGAACGGGTAGGACTAGCGGCTACAATGAGCAGTTCTTC.

This clonotype was seen more than once but under ten times. The J gene is TRBJ2-5, the V gene TRBV6-5, with unresolved D. Trimming pared 8 bases from V and 0 bases from J, leaving 7 bases between. The CDR3 contains 12 residues. Germline assignment: CDR1 MNHEY and CDR2 SVGAGI. CDR3 coding DNA: TGTGCCAGCGGCCGATACCAAGAGACCCAGTACTTC. This encodes CASGRYQETQYF.

There are a few counts of this clonotype. The V and J genes are TRBV7-2 and TRBJ2-7, with TRBD1 matching over 7 bases. The CDR3 has 14 residues. With 5 bases clipped from V and 2 bases from J, the junction kept 6 bases outside the gene matches. CDR1 and CDR2 (germline): SGHTA, FQGNSA. CDR3 protein: CASSREQGTYEQYF. CDR3 DNA sequence: TGTGCCAGCAGCAGAGAACAGGGGACCTACGAGCAGTACTTC.

This clonotype has more than one count but fewer than ten. The J gene is TRBJ1-2, the V gene TRBV9, with 7 bases matching TRBD1. V was clipped by 0 bases and J by 4 bases; unmatched bases: 6. The CDR3 spans 15 residues. From germline, CDR1 is SGDLS and CDR2 YYNGEE. The CDR3 nucleotides are TGTGCCAGCAGCGTAGGGGACAGTTCGAGCTATGGCTACACCTTC. This encodes CASSVGDSSSYGYTF.

This clonotype has only a few counts. This chain connects TRBV11-3 to TRBJ2-2; 7 bases are a match to TRBD2. V trimming: 1 base; J trimming: 6 bases; junction bases outside the gene matches: 2. This CDR3 comprises 14 residues. Germline V gene sequence: CDR1 SGHNT, CDR2 YENEEA. CDR3 DNA sequence: TGTGCCAGCAGCTTAGCTACTAGCGCCGGGGAGCTGTTTTTT. The encoded protein is CASSLATSAGELFF.

In this sample, this clonotype turned up a few times. V usage is TRBV12-3 or TRBV12-4 and J usage is TRBJ1-1; 10 nucleotides agree with TRBD1. The junction had 4 bases not matched to a gene; V was cut back by 4 bases and J by 5 bases. There are 14 residues in the CDR3. The CDR3 loop is CASSWGQGMTEAFF. The CDR3 bases are TGTGCCAGCAGTTGGGGACAGGGGATGACTGAAGCTTTCTTT.

This clonotype has a count of ten or more. The genes are TRBV11-1 and TRBJ1-1; 7 bases align to TRBD1. Germline values: CDR1 SGHAT, CDR2 FQDESV (reference sequence). This CDR3 spans 18 amino acids. The ends lost 4 bases at V and 0 bases at J; junction bases unmatched: 14. The CDR3 here is CASSSQGRRGIMNTEAFF. In DNA form, the CDR3 reads TGTGCCAGCAGCTCACAGGGGAGGCGGGGAATAATGAACACTGAAGCTTTCTTT.

V usage is TRBV10-3 and J usage is TRBJ2-7, with D uncertain. This CDR3 is 11 amino acids long. Germline assignment: CDR1 ENHRY and CDR2 SYGVKD. V lost 4 bases and J 0 bases, leaving 1 base between the germline ends. In nucleotides, the CDR3 is TGTGCCATCAGTGGCTCCTACGAGCAGTACTTC. Its protein product is CAISGSYEQYF.

This chain links TRBV11-2 with TRBJ2-1; 10 nucleotides match TRBD2. This CDR3 spans 16 amino acids. Trimming cost V 2 bases and J 7 bases; bases outside gene matches: 8. CDR1 and CDR2 from the germline V gene are SGHAT and FQNNGV. This chain's CDR3 is CASSLTSSGSYNEQFF. DNA for the CDR3: TGTGCCAGCAGCTTAACGTCTAGCGGGAGTTATAATGAGCAGTTCTTC. The full variable domain, completed using reference TRBV11-2 and TRBJ2-1, is EAGVAQSPRYKIIEKRQSVAFWCNPISGHATLYWYQQILGQGPKLLIQFQNNGVVDDSQLPKDRFSAERLKGVDSTLKIQPAKLEDSAVYLCASSLTSSGSYNEQFFGPGTRLTVL.

The chain employs TRBV7-2 and TRBJ2-5; TRBD1 matches at 8 bases. The germline V gene encodes CDR1 SGHTA and CDR2 FQGNSA. The J segment lost 7 bases and the V segment lost 5 bases, leaving 18 bases of the junction unmatched. CDR3 length: 17 amino acids. This chain's CDR3 is CASSHDLTGASLGTQYF. Written as DNA, the CDR3 is TGTGCCAGCAGCCATGACCTGACAGGGGCGTCCTTGGGGACCCAGTACTTC.

The chain uses TRBV4-2 and TRBJ1-5, with unresolved D. The V gene's germline CDR1 is LGHNA and CDR2 YNFKEQ. The CDR3 contains 14 residues. Trimming took off 3 bases at V and 4 bases at J, with 10 bases between the two ends. The CDR3 DNA sequence: TGTGCCAGCAGCCACATTATGACTAATCAGCCCCAGCATTTT. Protein: CASSHIMTNQPQHF.

This chain joins TRBV5-5 and TRBJ1-1; no definite D call. This CDR3 has 14 amino acids. Germline V gives CDR1 SGHKS, CDR2 YYEKEE (reference sequence). V lost 0 bases and J 6 bases, leaving 12 bases between the germline ends. The CDR3 nucleotides are TGTGCCAGCAGCTTGGAGACCCCCGGGGCTGAAGCTTTCTTT. Its protein product is CASSLETPGAEAFF.

This clonotype appeared a few times. The chain has TRBV7-2 and TRBJ2-3; the D gene could be TRBD1 or TRBD2 (5 bases each). This CDR3 region has 13 residues. The V gene's germline CDR1 is SGHTA and CDR2 FQGNSA. V shed 4 bases and J shed 10 bases, with 15 bases lying between them. This CDR3 is CASSWGTREAQYF. The DNA for the CDR3 is TGTGCCAGCAGCTGGGGGACGCGCGAGGCGCAGTATTTT.